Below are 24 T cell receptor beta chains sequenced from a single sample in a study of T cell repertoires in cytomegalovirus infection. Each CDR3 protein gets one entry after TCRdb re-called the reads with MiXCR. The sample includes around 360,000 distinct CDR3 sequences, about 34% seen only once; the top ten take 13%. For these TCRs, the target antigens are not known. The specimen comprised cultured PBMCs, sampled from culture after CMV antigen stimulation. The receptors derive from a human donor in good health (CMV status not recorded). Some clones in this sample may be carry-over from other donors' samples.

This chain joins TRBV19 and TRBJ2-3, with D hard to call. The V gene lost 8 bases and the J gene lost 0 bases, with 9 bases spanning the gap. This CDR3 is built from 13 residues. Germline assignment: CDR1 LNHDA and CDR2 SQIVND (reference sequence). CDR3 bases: TGTGCCAGTCGTTCGATGAGCACAGATACGCAGTATTTT. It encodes CASRSMSTDTQYF.

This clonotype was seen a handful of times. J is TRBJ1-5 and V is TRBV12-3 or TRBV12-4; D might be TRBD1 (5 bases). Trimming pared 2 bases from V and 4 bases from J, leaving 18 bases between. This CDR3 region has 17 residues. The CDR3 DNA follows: TGTGCCAGCAGTTTAAAGCTGAGTGGGGCGGGGAATCAGCCCCAGCATTTT. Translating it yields CASSLKLSGAGNQPQHF.

For the CDR3, the DNA is TGTGCCAGCACCCTGGTCGGGGGGAATACAGATACGCAGTATTTT. Its translation: CASTLVGGNTDTQYF. V gene TRBV28 combines with J gene TRBJ2-3, with 7 bases that match TRBD2. V dropped 7 bases and J dropped 3; count of bases not matched to a gene: 10. Germline V lookup: CDR1 MDHEN, CDR2 SYDVKM. The CDR3 sequence is 15 residues long.

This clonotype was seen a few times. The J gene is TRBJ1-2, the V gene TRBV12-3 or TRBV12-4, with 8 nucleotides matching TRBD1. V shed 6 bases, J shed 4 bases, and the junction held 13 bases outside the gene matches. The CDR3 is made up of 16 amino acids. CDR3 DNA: TGTGCCAGCAGCGCCGGCGACAGGGGTATAGGCTATGGCTACACCTTC. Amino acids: CASSAGDRGIGYGYTF.

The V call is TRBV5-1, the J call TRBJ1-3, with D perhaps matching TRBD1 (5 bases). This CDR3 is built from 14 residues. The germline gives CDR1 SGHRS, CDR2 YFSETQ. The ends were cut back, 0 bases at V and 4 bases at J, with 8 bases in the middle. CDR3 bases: TGCGCCAGCAGCTTGGTTCCAGGGGGAAACACCATATATTTT. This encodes CASSLVPGGNTIYF.

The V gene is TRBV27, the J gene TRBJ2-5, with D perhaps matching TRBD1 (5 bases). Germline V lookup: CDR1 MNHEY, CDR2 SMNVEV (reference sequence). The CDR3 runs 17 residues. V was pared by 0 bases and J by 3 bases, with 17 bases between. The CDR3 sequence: CASSLSLPQGSKETQYF. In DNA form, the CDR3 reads TGTGCCAGCAGTTTATCGCTGCCCCAGGGATCCAAAGAGACCCAGTACTTC.

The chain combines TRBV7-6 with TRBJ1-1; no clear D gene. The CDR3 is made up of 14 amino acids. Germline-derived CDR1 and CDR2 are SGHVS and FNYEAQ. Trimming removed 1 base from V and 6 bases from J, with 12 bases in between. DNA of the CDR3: TGTGCCAGCAGCTTAGATTCGATCGGGGCTGAAGCTTTCTTT. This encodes CASSLDSIGAEAFF.

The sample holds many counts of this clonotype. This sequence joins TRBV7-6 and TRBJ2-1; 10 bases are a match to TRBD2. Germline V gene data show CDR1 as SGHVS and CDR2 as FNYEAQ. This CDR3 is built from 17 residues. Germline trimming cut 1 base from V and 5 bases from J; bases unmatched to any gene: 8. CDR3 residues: CASSLGASGSNHNEQFF. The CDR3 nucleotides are TGTGCCAGCAGCTTAGGGGCTAGCGGGAGTAACCACAATGAGCAGTTCTTC. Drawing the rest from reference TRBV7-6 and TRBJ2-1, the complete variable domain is GAGVSQSPRYKVTKRGQDVALRCDPISGHVSLYWYRQALGQGPEFLTYFNYEAQQDKSGLPNDRFSAERPEGSISTLTIQRTEQRDSAMYRCASSLGASGSNHNEQFFGPGTRLTVL.

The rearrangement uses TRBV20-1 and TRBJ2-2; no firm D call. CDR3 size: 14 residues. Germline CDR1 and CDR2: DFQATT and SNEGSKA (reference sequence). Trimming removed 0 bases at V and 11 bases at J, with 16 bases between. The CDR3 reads CSARDRASPGELFF. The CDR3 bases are TGCAGTGCTAGAGATAGGGCCTCACCGGGCGAGCTGTTTTTT.

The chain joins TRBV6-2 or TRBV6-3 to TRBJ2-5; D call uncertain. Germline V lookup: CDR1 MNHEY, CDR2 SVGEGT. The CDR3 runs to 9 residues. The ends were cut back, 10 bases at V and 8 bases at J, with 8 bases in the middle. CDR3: CATGNTQYF. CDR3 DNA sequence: TGTGCCACCGGTAACACCCAGTACTTC.

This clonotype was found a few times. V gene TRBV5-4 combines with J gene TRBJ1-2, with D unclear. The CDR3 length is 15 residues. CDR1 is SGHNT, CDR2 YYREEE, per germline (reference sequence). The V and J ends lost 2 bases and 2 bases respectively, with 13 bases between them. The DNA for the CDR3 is TGTGCCAGCAGCTTCGAAGGGCTAGGCAACTATGGCTACACCTTC. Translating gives CASSFEGLGNYGYTF. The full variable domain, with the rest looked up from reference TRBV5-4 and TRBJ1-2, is ETGVTQSPTHLIKTRGQQVTLRCSSQSGHNTVSWYQQALGQGPQFIFQYYREEENGRGNFPPRFSGLQFPNYSSELNVNALELDDSALYLCASSFEGLGNYGYTFGSGTRLTVV.

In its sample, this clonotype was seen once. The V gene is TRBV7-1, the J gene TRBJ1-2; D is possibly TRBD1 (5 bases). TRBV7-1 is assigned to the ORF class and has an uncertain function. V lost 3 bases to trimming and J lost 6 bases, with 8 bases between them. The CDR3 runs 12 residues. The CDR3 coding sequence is TGTGCCAGCAGCTCGGGGCCAGATGGCTACACCTTC. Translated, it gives CASSSGPDGYTF.

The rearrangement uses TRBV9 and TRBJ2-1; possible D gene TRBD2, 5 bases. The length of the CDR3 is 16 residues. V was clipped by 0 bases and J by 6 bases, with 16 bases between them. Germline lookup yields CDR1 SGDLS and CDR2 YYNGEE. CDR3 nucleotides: TGTGCCAGCAGCGTAGCTACGGGCGGAGGTGGCAATGAGCAGTTCTTC. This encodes CASSVATGGGGNEQFF.

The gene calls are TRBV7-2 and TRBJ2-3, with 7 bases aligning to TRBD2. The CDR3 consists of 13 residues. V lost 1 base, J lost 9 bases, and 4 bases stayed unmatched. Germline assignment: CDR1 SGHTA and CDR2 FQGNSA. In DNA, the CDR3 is TGTGCCAGCAGCTTAGTTGGCGGGAGAACGCAGTATTTT. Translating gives CASSLVGGRTQYF. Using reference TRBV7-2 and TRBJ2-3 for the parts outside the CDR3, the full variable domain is GAGVSQSPSNKVTEKGKDVELRCDPISGHTALYWYRQSLGQGLEFLIYFQGNSAPDKSGLPSDRFSAERTGGSVSTLTIQRTQQEDSAVYLCASSLVGGRTQYFGPGTRLTVL.

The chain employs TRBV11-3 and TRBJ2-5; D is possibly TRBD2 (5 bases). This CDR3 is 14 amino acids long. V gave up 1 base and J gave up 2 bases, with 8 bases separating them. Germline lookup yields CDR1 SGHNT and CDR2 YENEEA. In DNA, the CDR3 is TGTGCCAGCAGCTTAGCGAGAGGGCAAGAGACCCAGTACTTC. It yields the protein CASSLARGQETQYF. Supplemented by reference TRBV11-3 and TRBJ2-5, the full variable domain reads EAGVVQSPRYKIIEKKQPVAFWCNPISGHNTLYWYLQNLGQGPELLIRYENEEAVDDSQLPKDRFSAERLKGVDSTLKIQPAELGDSAVYLCASSLARGQETQYFGPGTRLLVL.

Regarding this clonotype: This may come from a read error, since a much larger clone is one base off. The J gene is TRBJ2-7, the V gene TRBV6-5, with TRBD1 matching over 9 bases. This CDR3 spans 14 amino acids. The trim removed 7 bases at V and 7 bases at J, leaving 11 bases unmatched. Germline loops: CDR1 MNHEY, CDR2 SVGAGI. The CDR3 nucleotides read TGTGCCAGCAACCTAGGACAGGGGACGGGGGAGCAGTACTTC. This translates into CASNLGQGTGEQYF.

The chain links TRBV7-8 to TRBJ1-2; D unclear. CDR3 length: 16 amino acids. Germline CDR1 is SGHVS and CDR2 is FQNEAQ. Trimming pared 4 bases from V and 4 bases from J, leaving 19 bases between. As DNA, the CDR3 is TGTGCCAGCAGCTCCAAGTCGGCCACCGTCGGCTATGGCTACACCTTC. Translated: CASSSKSATVGYGYTF.

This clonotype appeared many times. CDR3 in amino acids: CASSLARTDTQYF. The DNA for the CDR3 is TGTGCCAGCAGCTTAGCTCGGACAGATACGCAGTATTTT. This chain connects TRBV7-2 to TRBJ2-3; D call uncertain. The ends were cut back, 0 bases at V and 3 bases at J, with 4 bases in the middle. CDR1 is SGHTA and CDR2 is FQGNSA in the germline V gene. This CDR3 has 13 amino acids.

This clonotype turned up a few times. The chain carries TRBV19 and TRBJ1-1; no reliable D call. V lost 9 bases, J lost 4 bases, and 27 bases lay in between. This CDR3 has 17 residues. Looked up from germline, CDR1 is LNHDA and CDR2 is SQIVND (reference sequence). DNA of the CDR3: TGTGCCAGCCCCGACGGGAGGCCCGAAGGGTGGGCCACTGAAGCTTTCTTT. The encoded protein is CASPDGRPEGWATEAFF.

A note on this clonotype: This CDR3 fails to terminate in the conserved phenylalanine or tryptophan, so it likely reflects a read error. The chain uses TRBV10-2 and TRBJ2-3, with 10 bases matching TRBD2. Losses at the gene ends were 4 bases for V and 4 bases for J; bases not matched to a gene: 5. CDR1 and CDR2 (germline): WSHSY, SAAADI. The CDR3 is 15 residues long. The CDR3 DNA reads TGCGCCAGCAGTGGAGCGGGAGGGCGCCCAGATACGCAGTATTCT. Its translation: CASSGAGGRPDTQYS.

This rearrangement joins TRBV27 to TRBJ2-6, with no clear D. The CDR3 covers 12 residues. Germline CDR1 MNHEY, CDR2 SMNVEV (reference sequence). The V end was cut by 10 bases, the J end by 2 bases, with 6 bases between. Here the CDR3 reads CATRTGANVLTF. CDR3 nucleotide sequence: TGTGCCACCCGGACTGGGGCCAACGTCCTGACTTTC.

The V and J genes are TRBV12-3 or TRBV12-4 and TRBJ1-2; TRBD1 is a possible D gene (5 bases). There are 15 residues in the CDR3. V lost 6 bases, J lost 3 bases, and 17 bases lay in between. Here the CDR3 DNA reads TGTGCCAGCAGGGAGCAGGGACGACCCCACTATGGCTACACCTTC. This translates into CASREQGRPHYGYTF.

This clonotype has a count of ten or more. CDR3 in amino acids: CASSSAPRAGELFF. The CDR3 nucleotides read TGTGCCAGCAGCTCGGCCCCGCGGGCCGGGGAGCTGTTTTTT. The rearrangement joins TRBV7-2 to TRBJ2-2; tentative D call: TRBD2 (5 bases). The germline V and J ends were trimmed by 4 bases and 6 bases, with 12 bases remaining between them. Looked up from germline, CDR1 is SGHTA and CDR2 is FQGNSA. The length of the CDR3 is 14 residues. The full variable domain, in which reference TRBV7-2 and TRBJ2-2 provide the parts outside the CDR3, is GAGVSQSPSNKVTEKGKDVELRCDPISGHTALYWYRQSLGQGLEFLIYFQGNSAPDKSGLPSDRFSAERTGGSVSTLTIQRTQQEDSAVYLCASSSAPRAGELFFGEGSRLTVL.

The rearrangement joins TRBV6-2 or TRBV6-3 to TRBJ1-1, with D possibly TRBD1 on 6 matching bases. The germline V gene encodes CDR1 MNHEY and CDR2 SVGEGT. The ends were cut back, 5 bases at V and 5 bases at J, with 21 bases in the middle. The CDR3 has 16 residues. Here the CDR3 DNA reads TGTGCCAGCAGTGCCTATGGTCCACAGGGAGAGACTGAAGCTTTCTTT. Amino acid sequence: CASSAYGPQGETEAFF.